Listed here are 26 T cell receptor beta chains from one sample, sequenced in a study of cytomegalovirus exposure and HLA in healthy donors. The PCR contained 60 Vbeta and 13 Jbeta primers. Assay: immunoSEQ multiplex PCR; the TCRdb copy retains only in-frame clones and omits some. The data hold tens of thousands of clones, with 70% to 85% observed a single time. The sample taken for sequencing was PBMCs. The origin of the receptors is a man aged 25-45 years in good health and CMV-seronegative.

This clone occurred once. V is TRBV7-2 and J is TRBJ1-1; D is perhaps TRBD1 (5 bases). Trimming left V 5 bases short and J 4 bases short, with 17 bases between. Germline V gene sequence: CDR1 SGHTA, CDR2 FQGNSA. The CDR3 has 15 amino acids. Here the CDR3 reads CASSITYQQGTEAFF. CDR3 coding DNA: TGTGCCAGCAGCATCACCTATCAGCAGGGCACTGAAGCTTTCTTT.

This sequence joins TRBV27 and TRBJ2-1; no clear D. Trimming stripped 3 bases from V and 6 bases from J, with 15 bases between. CDR1 is MNHEY and CDR2 is SMNVEV in the germline V gene (reference sequence). The length of the CDR3 is 15 residues. Here the CDR3 DNA reads TGTGCCAGCAGTTTGTCCGGGTCACGTATCAATGAGCAGTTCTTC. The encoded protein is CASSLSGSRINEQFF.

This clone was observed a few times. The chain has TRBV2 and TRBJ2-1, with D perhaps TRBD1 (5 bases). This CDR3 region has 11 residues. CDR1 and CDR2 from the germline V gene are SNHLY and FYNNEI. Trimming removed 8 bases from V and 5 bases from J, with 7 bases in between. The CDR3 DNA reads as TGTGCCAGCGTCAGGGACAATGAGCAGTTCTTC. Its translation: CASVRDNEQFF. The full variable domain, with the rest looked up from reference TRBV2 and TRBJ2-1, is EPEVTQTPSHQVTQMGQEVILRCVPISNHLYFYWYRQILGQKVEFLVSFYNNEISEKSEIFDDQFSVERPDGSNFTLKIRSTKLEDSAMYFCASVRDNEQFFGPGTRLTVL.

The chain carries TRBV19 and TRBJ1-1; a possible D gene is TRBD1 (5 bases). Deletions cut 2 bases from V and 6 bases from J, with 10 bases between. This CDR3 is built from 13 residues. From germline, CDR1 is LNHDA and CDR2 SQIVND (reference sequence). CDR3 residues: CASSIRGLSEAFF. Here the CDR3 DNA reads TGTGCCAGTAGTATACGGGGGTTATCTGAAGCTTTCTTT.

V gene TRBV7-2 combines with J gene TRBJ2-3; 9 bases are a match to TRBD2. This CDR3 is 15 amino acids long. Germline V lookup: CDR1 SGHTA, CDR2 FQGNSA. Trimming cost V 4 bases and J 2 bases; bases outside gene matches: 4. The CDR3 nucleotides read TGTGCCAGCAGCTGGACTAGCGTTACCACAGATACGCAGTATTTT. This sequence encodes CASSWTSVTTDTQYF. The entire variable domain, with the rest obtained from reference TRBV7-2 and TRBJ2-3, is as follows: GAGVSQSPSNKVTEKGKDVELRCDPISGHTALYWYRQSLGQGLEFLIYFQGNSAPDKSGLPSDRFSAERTGGSVSTLTIQRTQQEDSAVYLCASSWTSVTTDTQYFGPGTRLTVL.

The chain joins TRBV28 to TRBJ2-1; 15 bases are shared with TRBD2. Per germline, CDR1 MDHEN and CDR2 SYDVKM. Trimming removed 5 bases from V and 0 bases from J; junction bases left unmatched: 20. There are 23 residues in the CDR3. The CDR3 DNA is TGTGCCAGCAGTCTCTTGGGACTAGCGGGAGGACAACCTGAACTAAGCTCCTACAATGAGCAGTTCTTC. Encoded protein: CASSLLGLAGGQPELSSYNEQFF.

The V and J genes are TRBV6-5 and TRBJ1-2; no definite D call. V lost 5 bases, J lost 5 bases, and 12 bases lay in between. This CDR3 comprises 13 residues. Looked up from germline, CDR1 is MNHEY and CDR2 is SVGAGI. DNA for the CDR3: TGTGCCAGCAGTCCCTATCGGACTTATGGCTACACCTTC. Translating gives CASSPYRTYGYTF.

The chain recombines TRBV30 with TRBJ1-2, with unresolved D. Germline V CDR1 and CDR2: GTSNPN, SVGIG (reference sequence). The CDR3 consists of 12 residues. V was pared by 1 base and J by 1 base, with 4 bases between. CDR3 bases: TGTGCCTGGAGTGGTATTAACTATGGCTACACCTTC. Translation gives CAWSGINYGYTF. Filled out from reference TRBV30 and TRBJ1-2, the complete variable domain reads SQTIHQWPATLVQPVGSPLSLECTVEGTSNPNLYWYRQAAGRGLQLLFYSVGIGQISSEVPQNLSASRPQDRQFILSSKKLLLSDSGFYLCAWSGINYGYTFGSGTRLTVV.

The chain is built from TRBV10-3 and TRBJ1-2, with D uncertain. Germline CDR1 ENHRY, CDR2 SYGVKD. The CDR3 is 12 amino acids. The V and J ends lost 3 bases and 2 bases respectively, with 4 bases between them. In DNA form, the CDR3 reads TGTGCCATCAGTGATACAAACTATGGCTACACCTTC. As protein: CAISDTNYGYTF.

In its sample, this clone was seen a few times. The chain employs TRBV30 and TRBJ2-6, with D possibly matching TRBD1 (6 bases). Germline lookup yields CDR1 GTSNPN and CDR2 SVGIG (reference sequence). The CDR3 runs to 16 residues. Deletions cut 1 base from V and 2 bases from J, with 12 bases between. CDR3 amino acids: CAWSDWGQAGANVLTF. CDR3 coding DNA: TGTGCCTGGAGTGATTGGGGGCAGGCTGGGGCCAACGTCCTGACTTTC.

This clone was observed a handful of times. Other DNA sequences from this sample encode an identical CDR3 as well. V is TRBV18 and J is TRBJ2-7; perhaps TRBD2 as D (6 bases). Germline assignment: CDR1 KGHSH and CDR2 LQKENI. The V and J ends lost 0 bases and 2 bases respectively, with 8 bases between them. CDR3 size: 14 residues. CDR3 sequence: CASSPPGLTYEQYF. As DNA, the CDR3 is TGTGCCAGCTCACCACCGGGACTCACCTACGAGCAGTACTTC.

The chain combines TRBV19 with TRBJ1-5; the D gene is possibly TRBD1 (5 bases). CDR1 and CDR2 from the germline V gene are LNHDA and SQIVND (reference sequence). Trimming removed 6 bases at V and 6 bases at J, with 12 bases between. There are 13 residues in the CDR3. DNA of the CDR3: TGTGCCAGTAGGAAGGCAGGGCCTCAGCCCCAGCATTTT. It yields the protein CASRKAGPQPQHF.

The chain combines TRBV13 with TRBJ2-7, with TRBD1 as a possible D gene (5 bases). Per the germline V gene, CDR1 is PRHDT and CDR2 is FYEKMQ (reference sequence). V lost 5 bases, J lost 6 bases, and 11 bases lay in between. The CDR3 has 12 amino acids. The CDR3 sequence is CASSPPRGEQYF. The CDR3 nucleotides read TGTGCCAGCAGCCCTCCAAGGGGCGAGCAGTACTTC.

The chain carries TRBV27 and TRBJ1-5, with 9 bases fitting TRBD1. This CDR3 is built from 14 residues. Germline trimming cut 6 bases from V and 3 bases from J; bases unmatched to any gene: 3. Looked up from germline, CDR1 is MNHEY and CDR2 is SMNVEV (reference sequence). The CDR3 bases are TGTGCCAGCAGACAGGGGGCGAACAATCAGCCCCAGCATTTT. Translated: CASRQGANNQPQHF.

The rearrangement uses TRBV5-1 and TRBJ2-7, with D tentatively TRBD1 (6 bases). The length of the CDR3 is 15 residues. The germline V gene encodes CDR1 SGHRS and CDR2 YFSETQ. The V end lost 3 bases, the J end lost 1 base, and 14 bases lay between the germline ends. CDR3 coding DNA: TGCGCCAGCAGCTACACAGGGACGGGTTCCTACGAGCAGTACTTC. Its translation: CASSYTGTGSYEQYF.

On this clone: A read error may account for a junction end that differs from germline. The chain uses TRBV30 and TRBJ1-2, with no clear D. Germline V gives CDR1 GTSNPN, CDR2 SVGIG (reference sequence). The CDR3 sequence is 12 residues long. The CDR3 protein is CAWRPGAGGYPF. In DNA, the CDR3 is TGTGCCTGGAGGCCCGGCGCGGGTGGCTACCCCTTC.

The V gene is TRBV6-1, the J gene TRBJ2-5; 10 bases agree with TRBD1. Unmatched junction bases numbered 8, after V lost 6 bases and J lost 4 bases. CDR1 and CDR2 from the germline V gene are MNHNS and SASEGT. The CDR3 covers 15 residues. This chain's CDR3 is CASRPGQGGSETQYF. The CDR3 DNA reads as TGTGCCAGCAGACCTGGACAGGGGGGATCAGAGACCCAGTACTTC.

This chain links TRBV19 with TRBJ2-7, with 7 bases identical to TRBD1. CDR1 and CDR2 (germline): LNHDA, SQIVND (reference sequence). The CDR3 is made up of 15 amino acids. J lost 0 bases, V lost 5 bases, and 7 bases had no gene match. The CDR3 protein is CASSQPGQRSYEQYF. The CDR3 DNA is TGTGCCAGTAGTCAACCGGGACAGCGCTCCTACGAGCAGTACTTC.

The V and J genes are TRBV19 and TRBJ2-2; D might be TRBD1 (5 bases). Germline-derived CDR1 and CDR2 are LNHDA and SQIVND (reference sequence). The ends were cut back, 3 bases at V and 4 bases at J, with 12 bases in the middle. The CDR3 spans 15 residues. The chain's CDR3 is CASSMAGMATGELFF. The DNA of the CDR3 is TGTGCCAGTAGTATGGCAGGGATGGCCACCGGGGAGCTGTTTTTT.

The chain employs TRBV29-1 and TRBJ2-5, with 11 bases identical to TRBD2. CDR1 SQVTM and CDR2 ANQGSEA come from the germline V gene. V shed 0 bases and J 2 bases; nucleotides not matched to a gene: 2. CDR3 size: 15 residues. This CDR3 is CSVEEGLAEQETQYF. In DNA form, the CDR3 reads TGCAGCGTTGAAGAGGGACTAGCGGAGCAAGAGACCCAGTACTTC. The full variable domain, in which reference TRBV29-1 and TRBJ2-5 provide the parts outside the CDR3, is SAVISQKPSRDICQRGTSLTIQCQVDSQVTMMFWYRQQPGQSLTLIATANQGSEATYESGFVIDKFPISRPNLTFSTLTVSNMSPEDSSIYLCSVEEGLAEQETQYFGPGTRLLVL.

This sequence joins TRBV13 and TRBJ2-1; 15 bases fit TRBD2. The germline V gene has CDR1 PRHDT and CDR2 FYEKMQ (reference sequence). J gave up 2 bases and V 4 bases, and 9 bases lay outside the gene matches. The CDR3 covers 19 residues. As DNA, the CDR3 is TGTGCCAGCAGCTCCGTGGGACTAGCGGGAGGTGTTACCTACAATGAGCAGTTCTTC. Amino acid sequence: CASSSVGLAGGVTYNEQFF.

The V gene is TRBV18, the J gene TRBJ1-1; D is perhaps TRBD1 (5 bases). V was cut by 0 bases and J by 8 bases, with 10 bases left in between. The germline gives CDR1 KGHSH, CDR2 LQKENI. The CDR3 has 13 residues. The chain's CDR3 is CASSPPSGLEAFF. CDR3 DNA sequence: TGTGCCAGCTCACCACCTTCAGGGCTCGAAGCTTTCTTT.

This rearrangement joins TRBV5-1 to TRBJ2-5, with D possibly matching TRBD1 (5 bases). Germline CDR1 and CDR2: SGHRS and YFSETQ. The CDR3 covers 15 residues. V lost 0 bases to trimming and J lost 2 bases, with 11 bases between them. The CDR3 loop reads CASSLGSAGQETQYF. The CDR3, as DNA: TGCGCCAGCAGCTTGGGCTCGGCAGGGCAAGAGACCCAGTACTTC.

V and J are TRBV9 and TRBJ1-2; TRBD1 aligns across 9 bases. The CDR3 has 16 amino acids. V was pared by 0 bases and J by 4 bases, with 7 bases of the junction left unmatched. Germline V gene data show CDR1 as SGDLS and CDR2 as YYNGEE. The CDR3 DNA is TGTGCCAGCAGCGTAGCGTCGGGACAGGGACCCTATGGCTACACCTTC. As protein: CASSVASGQGPYGYTF.

The gene calls are TRBV9 and TRBJ1-2; TRBD1 aligns across 7 bases. This CDR3 contains 13 residues. Germline trimming cut 5 bases from V and 2 bases from J; bases unmatched to any gene: 3. Germline assignment: CDR1 SGDLS and CDR2 YYNGEE. In DNA, the CDR3 is TGTGCCAGCAGGACAGGGCCAAACTATGGCTACACCTTC. It translates to CASRTGPNYGYTF.

J is TRBJ1-1 and V is TRBV5-4, with 8 bases fitting TRBD1. Losses at the gene ends were 5 bases for V and 0 bases for J; bases not matched to a gene: 9. CDR3 length equals 16 residues. Germline V gene data show CDR1 as SGHNT and CDR2 as YYREEE (reference sequence). The CDR3 sequence is CASSPGGASMNTEAFF. The CDR3 DNA sequence: TGTGCCAGCAGTCCAGGGGGCGCGTCTATGAACACTGAAGCTTTCTTT. Using reference TRBV5-4 and TRBJ1-1 for the parts outside the CDR3, the full variable domain is ETGVTQSPTHLIKTRGQQVTLRCSSQSGHNTVSWYQQALGQGPQFIFQYYREEENGRGNFPPRFSGLQFPNYSSELNVNALELDDSALYLCASSPGGASMNTEAFFGQGTRLTVV.